The 11 T cell receptor beta chains given below trace back to one sample, sequenced in a study of vaccination effects on CD4 cells after COVID-19. No antigen is known for these receptors. Peptide-pool stimulation followed by sequencing identified expanded antigen-specific CD4+ clonotypes in the ViraFEST assay. The culture ran for 10 days before CD4+ T cells were isolated. Vaccination of participants consisted of two doses of either the BNT162b2 or mRNA-1273 vaccine. Clones were read by immunoSEQ multiplex PCR, and TCRdb kept only the in-frame ones, dropping some. Of more than 12,000 clones in the sample, approximately 72% were seen once. The material was CD4+ T cells from PBMCs cultured with SARS-CoV-2 spike peptides, obtained after COVID-19 vaccination. The receptors were sampled from a human donor who received a COVID-19 vaccine.

This rearrangement joins TRBV30 to TRBJ2-1; 14 bases map to TRBD2. The CDR3 totals 15 residues. Per germline, CDR1 GTSNPN and CDR2 SVGIG (reference sequence). Losses at the gene ends were 3 bases for V and 7 bases for J; bases not matched to a gene: 5. The CDR3 loop is CAWRTSGRARNEQFF. The DNA for the CDR3 is TGTGCCTGGAGGACTAGCGGGAGGGCCCGGAATGAGCAGTTCTTC.

This clone was detected only a few times. Other DNA variants within this sample encode the same CDR3. This chain uses TRBV5-1 with TRBJ2-7; D not resolved. The germline V gene has CDR1 SGHRS and CDR2 YFSETQ. Trimming shortened V by 1 base and J by 0 bases, and 5 bases separated the two germline ends. This CDR3 comprises 13 residues. The CDR3 region is CASSLHFSYEQYF. As DNA, the CDR3 is TGCGCCAGCAGCTTGCACTTCTCCTACGAGCAGTACTTC.

The chain is built from TRBV24-1 and TRBJ2-2; D is undetermined. The V and J ends lost 3 bases and 3 bases respectively, with 7 bases between them. CDR1 is KGHDR and CDR2 is SFDVKD in the germline V gene. This CDR3 contains 14 residues. The CDR3 loop is CATSDGSDTGELFF. CDR3 bases: TGTGCCACCAGTGATGGCAGCGACACCGGGGAGCTGTTTTTT.

The V and J genes are TRBV30 and TRBJ1-2; no firm D call. The CDR3 covers 14 residues. CDR1 is GTSNPN and CDR2 is SVGIG in the germline V gene (reference sequence). V was trimmed by 4 bases and J by 5 bases, leaving 17 bases between them. The CDR3 DNA sequence: TGTGCCTGGATGGGTACCTCGCGCGGATATGGCTACACCTTC. Amino acids: CAWMGTSRGYGYTF.

This chain links TRBV12-3 or TRBV12-4 with TRBJ1-2; 8 positions agree with TRBD1. V gave up 6 bases and J gave up 4 bases; unmatched junction bases: 1. CDR3 length equals 12 residues. The CDR3 loop is CASSGQGYGYTF. CDR3 DNA sequence: TGTGCCAGCAGCGGACAGGGCTATGGCTACACCTTC.

CDR3 DNA sequence: TGTGCCAGCAGTCAGGGTACCGACACTGAAGCTTTCTTT. This gives the protein CASSQGTDTEAFF. The rearrangement joins TRBV7-3 to TRBJ1-1, with a possible D match to TRBD1 (5 bases). Germline CDR1 SGHTA, CDR2 FQGTGA. The ends were cut back, 6 bases at V and 3 bases at J, with 11 bases in the middle. The CDR3 has 13 residues. Full variable domain (rest looked up from reference TRBV7-3 and TRBJ1-1): GAGVSQTPSNKVTEKGKYVELRCDPISGHTALYWYRQSLGQGPEFLIYFQGTGAADDSGLPNDRFFAVRPEGSVSTLKIQRTERGDSAVYLCASSQGTDTEAFFGQGTRLTVV.

The J gene is TRBJ2-5, the V gene TRBV3-1 (or the pseudogene TRBV3-2); D ambiguous. This CDR3 is 15 amino acids long. Trimming took off 2 bases at V and 5 bases at J, with 15 bases between the two ends. Per germline, CDR1 LGHDT and CDR2 YNNKEL (reference sequence). The CDR3: CASSQTSQIRETQYF. The CDR3 region has the DNA TGTGCCAGCAGCCAAACAAGTCAGATAAGGGAGACCCAGTACTTC.

The chain has TRBV6-5 and TRBJ2-1; weak D call: TRBD2 (5 bases). This CDR3 region has 15 residues. The V end lost 11 bases, the J end lost 2 bases, and 19 bases lay between the germline ends. Per the germline V gene, CDR1 is MNHEY and CDR2 is SVGAGI. The DNA for the CDR3 is TGTGCCGGCGCGGGTCCAGGCAGACCCTACAATGAGCAGTTCTTC. Translating it yields CAGAGPGRPYNEQFF.

The chain uses TRBV19 and TRBJ1-2; TRBD1 might be the D (5 bases). The CDR3 sequence is 15 residues long. Trimming left V 3 bases short and J 1 base short, with 12 bases between. Germline values: CDR1 LNHDA, CDR2 SQIVND (reference sequence). DNA of the CDR3: TGTGCCAGTAGTATTCCTGGGACGGTTAACTATGGCTACACCTTC. This translates into CASSIPGTVNYGYTF.

Comments on this clone: One end of the junction is discordant with germline, which a read error may explain. The chain joins TRBV11-2 to TRBJ2-1, with 9 bases aligning to TRBD1. Looked up from germline, CDR1 is SGHAT and CDR2 is FQNNGV. This CDR3 spans 16 amino acids. The CDR3 DNA reads TGTGCCAGCAGCTCTATCCGGGACAGGGCCCACAATGGGCAGTTCTTC. Amino acid sequence: CASSSIRDRAHNGQFF. Combining the CDR3 with reference TRBV11-2 and TRBJ2-1 gives the whole variable domain EAGVAQSPRYKIIEKRQSVAFWCNPISGHATLYWYQQILGQGPKLLIQFQNNGVVDDSQLPKDRFSAERLKGVDSTLKIQPAKLEDSAVYLCASSSIRDRAHNGQFFGPGTRLTVL.

Sample share makes this clone medium-sized. The V and J genes are TRBV14 and TRBJ1-2; D perhaps matches TRBD1 (5 bases). Trimming shortened V by 4 bases and J by 8 bases, and 17 bases separated the two germline ends. CDR1 and CDR2 (germline): SGHDN, FVKESK. CDR3 length equals 14 residues. CDR3 in amino acids: CASSPNRGLGGYTF. The CDR3 bases are TGTGCCAGCAGCCCGAACCGGGGGTTGGGGGGCTACACCTTC.